This T cell receptor beta chain was retrieved from a study of T cell responses to AZD1222 COVID-19 vaccine. Study-wide results and caveats: Among those given AZD1222, only six or seven were seropositive at baseline. The repertoires were collected only after the peak T cell response.

Only in-frame clones appear in the TCRdb table, and some are missing; sequencing was by immunoSEQ multiplex PCR. Of about 120,000 clones in the sample, approximately 85% were seen once. As regards this clone: The target antigen is unknown.

The receptor was derived from an adult in good health. The input for sequencing was peripheral blood, taken on day 0 of AZD1222 vaccination.

CDR3 in amino acids: CAARRVGSTEAFF. The CDR3 DNA follows: TGTGCCGCCAGGCGGGTTGGAAGCACTGAAGCTTTCTTT. The chain joins TRBV19 to TRBJ1-1; D is unclear. The CDR3 length is 13 residues. Between the trimmed V and J ends, which lost 11 bases and 4 bases, there was a span of 17 bases. Germline V CDR1 and CDR2: LNHDA, SQIVND (reference sequence).